The 4 T cell receptor beta chains reported below all come from one sample, sequenced in a study of T cell responses to AZD1222 COVID-19 vaccine. Data came from immunoSEQ multiplex PCR; TCRdb stores just in-frame clones and leaves some out. Counted here are about 120,000 clones, 75% to 90% occurring once; the ten biggest clones make up approximately 3.4%. The sequencing used peripheral blood, collected on day 0 of AZD1222 vaccination. The source is an adult in good health.

This rearrangement joins TRBV6-5 to TRBJ1-3; 7 nucleotides agree with TRBD1. This CDR3 has 14 amino acids. V gave up 6 bases and J gave up 3 bases; unmatched junction bases: 5. Looked up from germline, CDR1 is MNHEY and CDR2 is SVGAGI. CDR3 protein: CASSSGTVGNTIYF. For the CDR3, the DNA is TGTGCCAGCAGCTCGGGGACAGTTGGAAACACCATATATTTT.

This chain links TRBV24-1 with TRBJ2-1; D uncertain. This CDR3 spans 12 amino acids. CDR1 and CDR2 from the germline V gene are KGHDR and SFDVKD. V lost 2 bases, J lost 12 bases, and 10 bases lay in between. As DNA, the CDR3 is TGTGCCACCAGTGATTCGCTAAAAGGGCAGTTCTTC. The encoded protein is CATSDSLKGQFF.

The V gene is TRBV12-3 or TRBV12-4, the J gene TRBJ2-5; the D gene could be TRBD1 or TRBD2 (5 bases each). The CDR3 length is 12 residues. V was pared by 1 base and J by 7 bases, with 7 bases between. The CDR3 loop is CASSLVRGTQYF. As DNA, the CDR3 is TGTGCCAGCAGTTTAGTGAGGGGGACCCAGTACTTC.

The chain employs TRBV4-3 and TRBJ2-2; D perhaps matches TRBD2 (6 bases). CDR3 size: 16 residues. The V gene lost 1 base and the J gene lost 4 bases, with 13 bases spanning the gap. Germline CDR1 reads LGHNA; CDR2 reads YSLEER. Written as DNA, the CDR3 is TGCGCCAGCAGCCAAGGTTTCGGGGGAGCCACCGGGGAGCTGTTTTTT. It codes for CASSQGFGGATGELFF.